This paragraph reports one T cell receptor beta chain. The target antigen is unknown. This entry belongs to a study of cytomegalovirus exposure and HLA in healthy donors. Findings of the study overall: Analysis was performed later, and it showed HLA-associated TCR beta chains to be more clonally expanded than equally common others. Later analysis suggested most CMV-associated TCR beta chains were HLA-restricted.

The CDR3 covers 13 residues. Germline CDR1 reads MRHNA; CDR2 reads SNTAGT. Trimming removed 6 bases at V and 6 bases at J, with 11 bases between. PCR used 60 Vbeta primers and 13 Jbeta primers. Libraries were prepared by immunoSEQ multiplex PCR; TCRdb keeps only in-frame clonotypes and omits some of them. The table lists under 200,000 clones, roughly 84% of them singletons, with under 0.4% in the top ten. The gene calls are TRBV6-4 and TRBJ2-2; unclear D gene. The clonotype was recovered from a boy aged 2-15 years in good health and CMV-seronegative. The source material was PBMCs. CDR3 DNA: TGTGCCAGCAGCAACGAGCCTTCCGGGGAGCTGTTTTTT. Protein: CASSNEPSGELFF.